This T cell receptor beta chain was obtained from a study of beta chain features in type 1 diabetes listed by TCRdb under 2018. As for the study more broadly: Mean age, gender distribution, total cell number and subset yield did not differ between patients and healthy donors. A total of some 100,000,000 sorted cells were examined across all samples, and the number of cells per subset was strongly correlated with RNA yield. In the study, TCRB repertoires of sorted circulating CD4+ T cell subsets from recently diagnosed type 1 diabetes patients were compared with those of matched healthy donors. Whereas all 30 or so donors provided naive and central memory subsets, regulatory and stem cell-like memory subsets were isolated from just 8 patients and roughly 8 healthy donors. The paper's findings and limits, for the study overall: At VDJ recombination sites, patients with type 1 diabetes made fewer insertions and deleted more nucleotides, a pattern implying thymic rearrangement abnormalities. Because small numbers of individuals were included in the HLA sub-analyses, any influence of HLA type on TCRB rearrangement was left unresolved. In all four CD4+ subsets, TCRB CDR3 length was moderately but significantly shorter in type 1 diabetes patients. The naive, central memory and regulatory TCRB repertoires appeared to resemble one another more closely among patients than among healthy donors. PCR may preferentially amplify shorter templates, but because patient and control samples were amplified and corrected together, any resulting skew would affect both groups equally. Because cDNA was sequenced instead of genomic DNA, highly expressing activated cells could be over-represented, though the groups showed no difference in activation or CD3 levels.

This clone was seen more than once but under ten times. Its antigen remains undetermined. Base qualities were left out, and no much larger clone turns up one base away. Spanning cysteine to phenylalanine, the CDR3 consists of 16 amino acids. Just the 48-base CDR3 DNA is kept, in frame starting at base 1. For this chain, trimming is 2 bases at the V end and 4 bases at the J end, and the number of junction bases without a gene match is 7. Taken from the germline V gene (reference sequence), the CDR1 and CDR2 loops are MNHEY and SMNVEV. A single peripheral blood draw of around 0.11 L on average was collected from each donor into heparinised tubes. Using a panel that included CD45RO, CCR7, CD25, CD127, CD95 and CD27, naive, central memory, regulatory and stem cell-like memory CD4+ T cells were sorted on a BD FACSAria II. All sorted populations exceeded 95% purity. PBMCs were separated immediately by Lymphoprep density gradient centrifugation and were stained directly, without being cultured. So that batch effects would be minimized, each experiment stained and sorted samples in pairs, pairing one healthy donor with one patient.

The High Capacity cDNA Reverse Transcription Kit was used to reverse transcribe all of the isolated RNA, meaning that expressed TCRB transcripts were what got sequenced. Deep immunoSEQ sequencing was performed on naive, central memory and regulatory T cell samples, with an average of around 3.4 million total reads per sample. Sorted cells were lysed in RLT buffer, and RNA was extracted using DNase-treated RNeasy Micro or Mini kits according to cell number. To prevent cross-contamination, every cell subset was processed on its own, while patient and healthy donor samples were processed together. The immunoSEQ multiplex PCR was used to amplify TCRB sequences from cDNA, generating 87-bp fragments that spanned the CDR3 region. Sequencing of the amplicons was done on the Illumina HiSeq platform. As for the authors' bioinformatics: PCR bias was corrected computationally using synthetic template baselines, and reads within Hamming distance 2 were collapsed, with unmergeable singletons discarded. Reads were aligned against IMGT so that V, D and J genes, CDR3 length and insertions or deletions at six rearrangement sites could be assigned. Clonotype counts were normalized to sorted cell number within each subset before computing true diversity and Gini coefficients with the tcR R package. The overlap coefficient, calculated on TCRB nucleotide sequences, was used to quantify repertoire sharing. TCRdb limited this immuneACCESS table to in-frame rearrangements with V and J called. A share of clones is missing; checked studies link under half to unresolved V genes, and the rest is unexplained. V and J calls and clone size are those listed in that table; D and trimming were worked out from the DNA. This sample has roughly 300,000 clones in its table, and roughly 8% of those were observed once. The top ten constitute approximately 0.44% of the sample.

This TCR came from a woman aged 18-30 years in good health. This chain is built from TRBV27 and TRBJ2-7; 11 nucleotides in the junction match TRBD2. The specimen was central memory CD4+ T cells from blood. The DNA sequence is given as TGTGCCAGCAGTTTAGAGGATTTAGCGGGAGGGTACGAGCAGTACTTC. Translated, this gives CASSLEDLAGGYEQYF.